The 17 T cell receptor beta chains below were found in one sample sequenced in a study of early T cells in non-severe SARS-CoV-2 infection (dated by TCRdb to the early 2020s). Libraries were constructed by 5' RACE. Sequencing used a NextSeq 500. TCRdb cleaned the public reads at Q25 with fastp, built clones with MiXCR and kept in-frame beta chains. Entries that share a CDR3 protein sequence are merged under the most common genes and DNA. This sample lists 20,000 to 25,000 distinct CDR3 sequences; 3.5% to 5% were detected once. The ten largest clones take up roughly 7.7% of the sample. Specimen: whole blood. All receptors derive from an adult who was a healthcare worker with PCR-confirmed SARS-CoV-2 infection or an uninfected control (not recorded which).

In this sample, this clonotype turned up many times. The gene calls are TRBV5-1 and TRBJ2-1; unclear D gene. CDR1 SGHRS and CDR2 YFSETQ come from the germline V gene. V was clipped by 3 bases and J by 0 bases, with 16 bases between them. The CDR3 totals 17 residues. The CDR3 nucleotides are TGCGCCAGCAGCTCTACACCCCCCTTGAGCTCCTACAATGAGCAGTTCTTC. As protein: CASSSTPPLSSYNEQFF.

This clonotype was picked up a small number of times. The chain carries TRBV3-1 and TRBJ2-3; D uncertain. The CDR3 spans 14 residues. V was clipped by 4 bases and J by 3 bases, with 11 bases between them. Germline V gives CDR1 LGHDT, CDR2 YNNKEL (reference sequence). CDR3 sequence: CASSPFGDTDTQYF. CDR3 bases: TGTGCCAGCAGCCCTTTTGGAGATACAGATACGCAGTATTTT.

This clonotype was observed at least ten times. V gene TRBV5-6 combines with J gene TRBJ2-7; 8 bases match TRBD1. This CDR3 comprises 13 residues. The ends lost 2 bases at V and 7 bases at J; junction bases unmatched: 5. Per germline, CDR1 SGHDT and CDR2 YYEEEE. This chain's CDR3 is CASSLLTGEEQYF. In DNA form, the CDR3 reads TGTGCCAGCAGCTTACTGACAGGGGAGGAGCAGTACTTC.

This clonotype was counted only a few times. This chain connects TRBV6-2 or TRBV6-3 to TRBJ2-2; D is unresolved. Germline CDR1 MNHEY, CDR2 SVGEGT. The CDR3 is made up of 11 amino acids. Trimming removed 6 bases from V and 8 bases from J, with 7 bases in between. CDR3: CASSPRGELFF. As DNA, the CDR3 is TGTGCCAGCAGCCCTCGTGGGGAGCTGTTTTTT.

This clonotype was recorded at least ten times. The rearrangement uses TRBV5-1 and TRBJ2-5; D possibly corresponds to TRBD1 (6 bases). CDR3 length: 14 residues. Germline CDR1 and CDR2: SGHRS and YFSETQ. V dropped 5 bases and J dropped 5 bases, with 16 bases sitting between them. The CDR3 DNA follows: TGCGCCAGCAGACGAGACAGGATCGGGGAGACCCAGTACTTC. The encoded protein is CASRRDRIGETQYF.

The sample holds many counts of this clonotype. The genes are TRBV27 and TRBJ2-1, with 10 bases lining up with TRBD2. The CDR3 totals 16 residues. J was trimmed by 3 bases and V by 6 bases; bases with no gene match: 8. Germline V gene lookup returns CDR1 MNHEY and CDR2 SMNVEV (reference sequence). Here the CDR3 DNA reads TGTGCCAGCAGCACAGGGACTAGCGCCCGCTACAATGAGCAGTTCTTC. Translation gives CASSTGTSARYNEQFF.

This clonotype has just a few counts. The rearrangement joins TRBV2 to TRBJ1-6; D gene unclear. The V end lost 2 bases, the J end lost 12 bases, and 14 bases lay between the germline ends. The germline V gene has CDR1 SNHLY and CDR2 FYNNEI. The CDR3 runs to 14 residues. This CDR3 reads CASSEQRFLQPLHF. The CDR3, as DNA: TGTGCCAGCAGTGAACAGCGCTTTCTTCAACCCCTCCACTTT. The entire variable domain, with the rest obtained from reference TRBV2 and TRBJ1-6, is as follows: EPEVTQTPSHQVTQMGQEVILRCVPISNHLYFYWYRQILGQKVEFLVSFYNNEISEKSEIFDDQFSVERPDGSNFTLKIRSTKLEDSAMYFCASSEQRFLQPLHFGNGTRLTVT.

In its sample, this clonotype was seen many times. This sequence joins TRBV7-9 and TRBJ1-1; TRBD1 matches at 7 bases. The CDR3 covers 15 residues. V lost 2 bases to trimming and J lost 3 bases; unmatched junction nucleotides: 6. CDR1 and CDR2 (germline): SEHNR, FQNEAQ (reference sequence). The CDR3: CASSLRAGGDTEAFF. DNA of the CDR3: TGTGCCAGCAGCTTACGTGCAGGGGGGGACACTGAAGCTTTCTTT.

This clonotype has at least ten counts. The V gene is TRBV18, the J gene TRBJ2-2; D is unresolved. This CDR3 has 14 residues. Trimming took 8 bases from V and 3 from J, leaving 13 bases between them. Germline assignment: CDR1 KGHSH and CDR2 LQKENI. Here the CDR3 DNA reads TGTGCCAGCCTACCGGCCGACCACACCGGGGAGCTGTTTTTT. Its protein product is CASLPADHTGELFF.

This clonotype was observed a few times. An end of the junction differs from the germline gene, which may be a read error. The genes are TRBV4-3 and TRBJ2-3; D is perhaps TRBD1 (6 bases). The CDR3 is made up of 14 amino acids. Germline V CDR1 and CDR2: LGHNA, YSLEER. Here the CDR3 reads CTSSQQGNTDTQYF. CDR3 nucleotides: TGCACCAGCAGTCAACAGGGCAACACAGATACGCAGTATTTT.

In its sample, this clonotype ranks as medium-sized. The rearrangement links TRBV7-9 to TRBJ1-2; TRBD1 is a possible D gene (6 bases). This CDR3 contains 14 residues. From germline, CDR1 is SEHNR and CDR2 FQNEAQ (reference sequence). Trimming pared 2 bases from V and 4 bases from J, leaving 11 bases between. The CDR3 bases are TGTGCCAGCAGCTTAACAGGGAAGGGCTATGGCTACACCTTC. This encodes CASSLTGKGYGYTF.

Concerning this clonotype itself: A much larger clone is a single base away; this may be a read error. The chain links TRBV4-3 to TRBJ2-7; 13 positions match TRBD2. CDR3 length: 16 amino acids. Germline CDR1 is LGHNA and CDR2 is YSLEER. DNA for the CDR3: TGCGCCAGCAGCCAAGCACTAGCGGGGGGGGCCTACGAGCGGTACTTC. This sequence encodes CASSQALAGGAYERYF.

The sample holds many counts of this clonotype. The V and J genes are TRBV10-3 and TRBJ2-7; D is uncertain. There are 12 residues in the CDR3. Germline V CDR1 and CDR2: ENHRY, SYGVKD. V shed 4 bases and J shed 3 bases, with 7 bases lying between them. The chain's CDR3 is CAISGAVYEQYF. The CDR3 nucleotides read TGTGCCATCAGTGGTGCGGTCTACGAGCAGTACTTC.

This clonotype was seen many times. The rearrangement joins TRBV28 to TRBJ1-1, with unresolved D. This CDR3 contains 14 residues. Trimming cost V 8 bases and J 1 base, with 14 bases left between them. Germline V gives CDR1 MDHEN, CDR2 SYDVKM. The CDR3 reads CASVELGKNTEAFF. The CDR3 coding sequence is TGTGCCAGCGTAGAACTAGGAAAGAACACTGAAGCTTTCTTT.

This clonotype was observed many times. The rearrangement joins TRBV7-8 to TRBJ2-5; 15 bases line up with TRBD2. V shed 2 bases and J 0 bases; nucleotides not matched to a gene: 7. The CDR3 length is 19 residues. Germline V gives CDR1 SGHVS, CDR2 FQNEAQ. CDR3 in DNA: TGTGCCAGCAGCTTATGGGGACTAGCGGGGGGAACGTACCAAGAGACCCAGTACTTC. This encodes CASSLWGLAGGTYQETQYF.

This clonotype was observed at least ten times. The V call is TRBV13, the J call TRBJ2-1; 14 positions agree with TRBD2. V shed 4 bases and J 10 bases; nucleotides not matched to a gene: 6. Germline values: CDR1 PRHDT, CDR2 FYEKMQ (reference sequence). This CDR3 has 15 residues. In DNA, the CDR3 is TGTGCCAGCAGCTCGGGACTAGCGGGGGTGATGGAGCAGTTCTTC. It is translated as CASSSGLAGVMEQFF.

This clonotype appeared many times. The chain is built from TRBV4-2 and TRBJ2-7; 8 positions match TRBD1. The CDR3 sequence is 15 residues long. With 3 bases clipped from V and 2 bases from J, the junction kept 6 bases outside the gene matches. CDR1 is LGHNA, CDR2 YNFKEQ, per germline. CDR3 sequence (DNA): TGTGCCAGCAGCCAGGGGACAGGCCTTGCCTACGAGCAGTACTTC. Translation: CASSQGTGLAYEQYF.